The 23 T cell receptor beta chains below come from one sample, sequenced in a study of glioma-infiltrating T cells after dendritic cell vaccination. The data were produced by immunoSEQ multiplex PCR, yet TCRdb's version contains in-frame clones alone and is incomplete. The sample lists approximately 36,000 clones; around four fifths were seen once. The input for sequencing was blood, taken before dendritic cell vaccination. The receptors stem from a human donor with glioblastoma.

In nucleotides, the CDR3 is TGTGCCACCAAGGGACAGGGCGATCAGCCCCAGCATTTT. Translated: CATKGQGDQPQHF. The chain is built from TRBV6-5 and TRBJ1-5; TRBD1 matches at 9 bases. Germline trimming cut 10 bases from V and 5 bases from J; bases unmatched to any gene: 6. The CDR3 is 13 amino acids. Germline CDR1 MNHEY, CDR2 SVGAGI.

The genes are TRBV9 and TRBJ1-5; the match to TRBD1 covers 8 bases. This CDR3 region has 15 residues. The germline V gene encodes CDR1 SGDLS and CDR2 YYNGEE. Germline trimming cut 4 bases from V and 5 bases from J; bases unmatched to any gene: 8. CDR3 residues: CASSSTAGGDQPQHF. CDR3 in DNA: TGTGCCAGCAGCTCAACGGCAGGGGGCGATCAGCCCCAGCATTTT.

The chain recombines TRBV19 with TRBJ2-1, with 9 bases identical to TRBD1. The CDR3 spans 14 residues. The germline CDR1 and CDR2 sequences are LNHDA and SQIVND (reference sequence). The junction had 4 bases not matched to a gene; V was cut back by 5 bases and J by 5 bases. The CDR3 bases are TGTGCCAGTAGTGAGGGACAGGGACACAATGAGCAGTTCTTC. Its protein is CASSEGQGHNEQFF. The variable domain in full, completed from reference TRBV19 and TRBJ2-1, reads DGGITQSPKYLFRKEGQNVTLSCEQNLNHDAMYWYRQDPGQGLRLIYYSQIVNDFQKGDIAEGYSVSREKKESFPLTVTSAQKNPTAFYLCASSEGQGHNEQFFGPGTRLTVL.

The V gene is TRBV15, the J gene TRBJ2-1; 7 bases align to TRBD1. The ends lost 4 bases at V and 2 bases at J; junction bases unmatched: 8. CDR1 LNHNV and CDR2 YYDKDF come from the germline V gene (reference sequence). The CDR3 is 16 residues long. Here the CDR3 reads CATSTEPQGAYNEQFF. The DNA for the CDR3 is TGTGCCACCAGCACAGAGCCCCAGGGGGCCTACAATGAGCAGTTCTTC.

V gene TRBV6-1 combines with J gene TRBJ1-1, with D perhaps TRBD1 (5 bases). Trimming took 6 bases from V and 1 from J, leaving 9 bases between them. Per the germline V gene, CDR1 is MNHNS and CDR2 is SASEGT. CDR3 size: 13 residues. In DNA form, the CDR3 reads TGTGCCAGCAGAGTGACAGCGAACACTGAAGCTTTCTTT. Residues: CASRVTANTEAFF.

CDR3 amino acids: CASSVDAGSSYEQYF. The CDR3 DNA sequence: TGTGCCAGCAGCGTAGATGCAGGATCCTCCTACGAGCAGTACTTC. The chain employs TRBV9 and TRBJ2-7; D call uncertain. Per germline, CDR1 SGDLS and CDR2 YYNGEE. V dropped 0 bases and J dropped 0 bases, with 10 bases sitting between them. This CDR3 comprises 15 residues.

V is TRBV6-6 and J is TRBJ1-4; TRBD1 agrees at 7 bases. Germline values: CDR1 MNHNY, CDR2 SVGAGI (reference sequence). V lost 3 bases to trimming and J lost 7 bases; unmatched junction nucleotides: 8. The CDR3 covers 15 residues. The CDR3 reads CASSYSEGAREKLFF. The CDR3 DNA follows: TGTGCCAGCAGTTATTCGGAGGGGGCTCGTGAAAAACTGTTTTTT.

The sample holds one count of this clone. The chain couples TRBV5-4 to TRBJ2-1; TRBD2 aligns across 9 bases. Germline CDR1 and CDR2: SGHNT and YYREEE (reference sequence). The junction had 4 bases not matched to a gene; V was cut back by 2 bases and J by 4 bases. This CDR3 is built from 15 residues. CDR3 DNA: TGTGCCAGCAGCTTTCGTAGCGGGGGATACAATGAGCAGTTCTTC. The encoded protein is CASSFRSGGYNEQFF.

J is TRBJ2-1 and V is TRBV4-3; maybe TRBD2 (6 bases). Germline assignment: CDR1 LGHNA and CDR2 YSLEER. The CDR3 is made up of 17 amino acids. The V gene lost 0 bases and the J gene lost 8 bases, with 20 bases spanning the gap. The CDR3 bases are TGCGCCAGCAGCCAAGATTTTCGGAGGGGCGTTCTCCATGAGCAGTTCTTC. It translates to CASSQDFRRGVLHEQFF.

The CDR3 DNA reads TGTGCCAGCTCCTCCCGCGGGTCTGGAAACACCATATATTTT. It translates to CASSSRGSGNTIYF. The chain has TRBV18 and TRBJ1-3; D ambiguous. Germline lookup yields CDR1 KGHSH and CDR2 LQKENI. CDR3 length equals 14 residues. Deletions cut 6 bases from V and 1 base from J, with 10 bases between.

This rearrangement joins TRBV6-5 to TRBJ2-7; 13 bases are shared with TRBD2. Germline V gene data show CDR1 as MNHEY and CDR2 as SVGAGI. This CDR3 comprises 15 residues. V dropped 6 bases and J dropped 6; count of bases not matched to a gene: 8. CDR3 nucleotides: TGTGCCAGCAGCTTTACTACTAGCGGGGGGGCCGAGCAGTACTTC. This translates into CASSFTTSGGAEQYF.

V usage is TRBV2 and J usage is TRBJ2-7, with 7 bases fitting TRBD1. Germline lookup yields CDR1 SNHLY and CDR2 FYNNEI. J lost 0 bases, V lost 7 bases, and 6 bases had no gene match. The CDR3 length is 14 residues. The CDR3 nucleotides read TGTGCCAGCATTGGACAGGCGCACTCCTACGAGCAGTACTTC. This sequence encodes CASIGQAHSYEQYF.

This clone was recorded once. The genes are TRBV18 and TRBJ1-6, with TRBD1 matching over 8 bases. The J segment lost 8 bases and the V segment lost 2 bases, leaving 8 bases of the junction unmatched. The CDR3 is 16 amino acids. Looked up from germline, CDR1 is KGHSH and CDR2 is LQKENI. The CDR3 region is CASSPVGQGLDSPLHF. CDR3 DNA sequence: TGTGCCAGCTCACCAGTCGGACAGGGATTGGATTCACCCCTCCACTTT.

This chain connects TRBV5-6 to TRBJ2-5; no clear D. Trimming left V 0 bases short and J 3 bases short, with 18 bases between. CDR1 is SGHDT, CDR2 YYEEEE, per germline. The CDR3 is 17 residues long. DNA of the CDR3: TGTGCCAGCAGCTTGGCCAGTGGCCATTCCCCCGAAGAGACCCAGTACTTC. Translated: CASSLASGHSPEETQYF. The variable domain in full, with the rest retrieved from reference TRBV5-6 and TRBJ2-5, is DAGVTQSPTHLIKTRGQQVTLRCSPKSGHDTVSWYQQALGQGPQFIFQYYEEEERQRGNFPDRFSGHQFPNYSSELNVNALLLGDSALYLCASSLASGHSPEETQYFGPGTRLLVL.

The chain employs TRBV18 and TRBJ2-5; 11 bases line up with TRBD2. The V gene's germline CDR1 is KGHSH and CDR2 LQKENI. This CDR3 spans 16 amino acids. V lost 6 bases to trimming and J lost 1 base; unmatched junction nucleotides: 7. In DNA, the CDR3 is TGTGCCAGCTCCAGGCCTAGCGGGGGGTCCCAAGAGACCCAGTACTTC. Translated, it gives CASSRPSGGSQETQYF.

The chain joins TRBV6-5 to TRBJ2-3; D is unresolved. CDR1 and CDR2 (germline): MNHEY, SVGAGI. V lost 0 bases, J lost 2 bases, and 6 bases lay in between. This CDR3 is built from 14 residues. CDR3 sequence reads: CASSYSLYTDTQYF. Written as DNA, the CDR3 is TGTGCCAGCAGTTACTCGCTATACACAGATACGCAGTATTTT.

This clone showed up just a few times. The chain combines TRBV19 with TRBJ2-5, with 10 bases aligning to TRBD1. Germline CDR1 is LNHDA and CDR2 is SQIVND (reference sequence). The CDR3 length is 15 residues. The V and J ends lost 4 bases and 2 bases, in that order; junction bases with no gene match: 4. The CDR3: CASSTDRGPQETQYF. The DNA of the CDR3 is TGTGCCAGTAGTACCGACAGGGGGCCGCAAGAGACCCAGTACTTC.

The rearrangement uses TRBV29-1 and TRBJ2-5; TRBD1 is a possible D gene (6 bases). The CDR3 extends over 16 amino acids. Trimming removed 0 bases at V and 1 base at J, with 15 bases between. Germline V CDR1 and CDR2: SQVTM, ANQGSEA. The CDR3 nucleotides read TGCAGCGTTGAAGATCTCCCAGGGGCCAGCCAAGAGACCCAGTACTTC. This encodes CSVEDLPGASQETQYF.

V and J are TRBV4-1 and TRBJ1-3; D gene unclear. CDR3 length equals 17 residues. Germline loops: CDR1 MGHRA, CDR2 YSYEKL. V gave up 1 base and J gave up 6 bases, with 19 bases separating them. The CDR3 spells CASSQVGRGLGENTIYF. The CDR3 region has the DNA TGCGCCAGCAGCCAAGTCGGCAGAGGCCTAGGTGAAAACACCATATATTTT.

The chain links TRBV9 to TRBJ1-2; D gene unclear. CDR1 SGDLS and CDR2 YYNGEE come from the germline V gene. V was clipped by 0 bases and J by 4 bases, with 4 bases between them. The CDR3 loop spans 12 amino acids. The chain's CDR3 is CASSVVGYGYTF. The CDR3 DNA follows: TGTGCCAGCAGCGTAGTCGGCTATGGCTACACCTTC.

CDR3 in amino acids: CASSQMPIMDSPSYEQYF. The CDR3 DNA reads TGCGCCAGCAGCCAAATGCCTATCATGGACAGTCCATCCTACGAGCAGTACTTC. The chain recombines TRBV4-3 with TRBJ2-7, with a weak D call TRBD1 (6 bases). Trimming cost V 2 bases and J 1 base, with 21 bases left between them. Germline V gene sequence: CDR1 LGHNA, CDR2 YSLEER. The CDR3 consists of 18 residues.

This clone was counted a few times. Germline and junction disagree at one end, which may indicate a read error. This chain links TRBV6-1 with TRBJ2-1, with TRBD1 matching 10 bases. The CDR3 runs to 16 residues. Per the germline V gene, CDR1 is MNHNS and CDR2 is SASEGT. The CDR3, as DNA: TGTGCCATCAGTGAGTCGGGACAGGGGATAATACCTGAGCAGTTCTTC. Translation: CAISESGQGIIPEQFF.

The chain couples TRBV6-5 to TRBJ2-7, with a weak D call TRBD1 (6 bases). CDR3 length: 14 amino acids. Deletions cut 4 bases from V and 2 bases from J, with 12 bases between. Germline lookup yields CDR1 MNHEY and CDR2 SVGAGI. The CDR3 DNA is TGTGCCAGCAGTTCATCCGAGGGGGCCTACGAGCAGTACTTC. Amino acid sequence: CASSSSEGAYEQYF.